This T cell receptor beta chain was captured by sequencing in a study of sequential checkpoint blockade in melanoma. The data were produced by immunoSEQ multiplex PCR, yet TCRdb's version contains in-frame clones alone and is incomplete. The sample yields some 2,000 clones, about 19% seen once. The CDR3 is 12 residues long. The V end lost 2 bases, the J end lost 12 bases, and 14 bases lay between the germline ends. The germline V gene encodes CDR1 GTSNPN and CDR2 SVGIG (reference sequence). Treatment denoted: randomized to nivolumab then ipilimumab (arm A) or the reverse (arm B). V is TRBV30 and J is TRBJ2-1, with D uncertain. The sequencing here drew on tumor tissue (inferred from file names), taken from a patient given nivolumab and ipilimumab in sequence. The TCR originated in a human donor with melanoma. In DNA form, the CDR3 reads TGTGCCTGGAGTTCTGGTCAGGAAGCGCAGTTCTTC. This encodes CAWSSGQEAQFF.